What follows are 19 T cell receptor beta chains derived from one specimen sequenced in a study of cytomegalovirus exposure and HLA in healthy donors. Researchers ran the PCR with 60 Vbeta and 13 Jbeta primers. Here immunoSEQ multiplex PCR was the method, and the copy in TCRdb shows in-frame clones only, minus some. The sample holds roughly 190,000 clones, about 9.4% seen once. The material sequenced was PBMCs. These receptors originate from a woman aged 25 to 39 in good health and CMV-seropositive.

The CDR3 here is CASSSSGRSDEQYF. DNA of the CDR3: TGTGCCAGCAGTTCCAGCGGGAGGAGCGACGAGCAGTACTTC. The rearrangement joins TRBV27 to TRBJ2-7; 9 bases fit TRBD2. CDR3 size: 14 residues. The ends lost 4 bases at V and 5 bases at J; junction bases unmatched: 6. CDR1 and CDR2 from the germline V gene are MNHEY and SMNVEV (reference sequence).

V usage is TRBV4-1 and J usage is TRBJ1-5, with D perhaps TRBD1 (5 bases). The CDR3 loop spans 14 amino acids. Per germline, CDR1 MGHRA and CDR2 YSYEKL. V dropped 0 bases and J dropped 6 bases, with 9 bases sitting between them. CDR3 sequence (DNA): TGCGCCAGCAGCCAAGACCCGGGGGGTCAGCCCCAGCATTTT. The encoded protein is CASSQDPGGQPQHF.

In its sample, this clone was seen a few times. The rearrangement uses TRBV2 and TRBJ2-7; possibly TRBD2 for D (7 bases). CDR3 length: 13 amino acids. The germline V gene has CDR1 SNHLY and CDR2 FYNNEI. The V gene lost 4 bases and the J gene lost 11 bases, with 18 bases spanning the gap. The CDR3 loop is CASSVDQGGGEYF. The CDR3 DNA sequence: TGTGCCAGCAGTGTCGACCAAGGAGGGGGGGAGTACTTC.

V and J are TRBV9 and TRBJ2-3; weak D call: TRBD2 (6 bases). Deletions cut 4 bases from V and 3 bases from J, with 18 bases between. CDR1 and CDR2 (germline): SGDLS, YYNGEE. The CDR3 runs 16 residues. The CDR3 DNA reads TGTGCCAGCAGCCCCCGGGGAGGAGTGGGGACAGATACGCAGTATTTT. Amino acid sequence: CASSPRGGVGTDTQYF.

The J gene is TRBJ2-1, the V gene TRBV4-1; 7 positions agree with TRBD2. Trimming at V came to 4 bases and at J to 6 bases, leaving 15 bases not matched to a gene. This CDR3 is 17 amino acids long. Per the germline V gene, CDR1 is MGHRA and CDR2 is YSYEKL. CDR3 DNA sequence: TGCGCCAGCAGCCGTATCGGAGGGAGGGCGGGTTCCAATGAGCAGTTCTTC. Translation gives CASSRIGGRAGSNEQFF.

This chain joins TRBV6-5 and TRBJ2-1, with D tentatively TRBD1 (6 bases). Trimming removed 6 bases at V and 4 bases at J, with 16 bases between. The germline V gene encodes CDR1 MNHEY and CDR2 SVGAGI. The CDR3 length is 15 residues. The CDR3 DNA reads TGTGCCAGCAGGTCCACAGGGAGAGGGTACAATGAGCAGTTCTTC. As protein: CASRSTGRGYNEQFF.

This clone has a count of ten or more. The identical CDR3 is also encoded by other nucleotide sequences in the sample. The V call is TRBV5-1, the J call TRBJ2-7; D possibly corresponds to TRBD2 (6 bases). The CDR3 runs 13 residues. The germline gives CDR1 SGHRS, CDR2 YFSETQ. V lost 0 bases and J lost 3, with 7 bases in between. CDR3 sequence (DNA): TGCGCCAGCAGCTTGGGGGGGGACTACGAGCAGTACTTC. Its protein is CASSLGGDYEQYF. Full variable domain (remainder filled in from reference TRBV5-1 and TRBJ2-7): KAGVTQTPRYLIKTRGQQVTLSCSPISGHRSVSWYQQTPGQGLQFLFEYFSETQRNKGNFPGRFSGRQFSNSRSEMNVSTLELGDSALYLCASSLGGDYEQYFGPGTRLTVT.

In its sample, this clone was seen a few times. This chain links TRBV5-1 with TRBJ2-5; a possible D gene is TRBD2 (7 bases). This CDR3 spans 15 amino acids. V was cut by 0 bases and J by 5 bases, with 14 bases left in between. The germline V gene has CDR1 SGHRS and CDR2 YFSETQ. The CDR3, as DNA: TGCGCCAGCAGCTTGGCCCGGGGGGCCGTCGAGACCCAGTACTTC. It encodes CASSLARGAVETQYF.

The chain is built from TRBV7-7 and TRBJ2-2; D is unresolved. V dropped 1 base and J dropped 5 bases, with 5 bases sitting between them. CDR3 length: 13 residues. The germline CDR1 and CDR2 sequences are SSHAT and FNYEAQ (reference sequence). Here the CDR3 reads CASSLGRTGELFF. The CDR3 coding sequence is TGTGCCAGCAGCTTAGGGCGGACCGGGGAGCTGTTTTTT.

This clone was observed a few times. The chain links TRBV27 to TRBJ1-2; 7 bases match TRBD1. J lost 5 bases, V lost 3 bases, and 3 bases had no gene match. The V gene's germline CDR1 is MNHEY and CDR2 SMNVEV (reference sequence). CDR3 length: 13 residues. The CDR3 region has the DNA TGTGCCAGCAGTTTCAGGGGGTGGTATGGCTACACCTTC. It codes for CASSFRGWYGYTF.

This clone has more than one count but fewer than ten. J is TRBJ2-7 and V is TRBV21-1; the listed D gene, TRBD2, was not tested against the DNA. TRBV21-1 represents a pseudogene. CDR3 length: 20 residues. The CDR3 protein is CASSKEEPARGQGGGYEQYF. CDR3 DNA sequence: TGTGCCAGCAGCAAAGAGGAGCCAGCTCGGGGGCAGGGAGGGGGCTACGAGCAGTACTTC.

This clone was seen only a few times. At one end, the junction sequence differs from germline, possibly due to a read error. J is TRBJ2-5 and V is TRBV25-1, with D possibly matching TRBD1 (5 bases). The CDR3 has 15 residues. Germline lookup yields CDR1 MGHDK and CDR2 SYGVNS. The DNA of the CDR3 is TGTGCCAGCAGTGAGGGGCAGGTCCCCCAAGAGAACCAGTACTTC. This encodes CASSEGQVPQENQYF.

This clone has more than one count but fewer than ten. V and J are TRBV30 and TRBJ1-3, with a weak D call TRBD1 (6 bases). V was clipped by 3 bases and J by 2 bases, with 14 bases between them. Germline loops: CDR1 GTSNPN, CDR2 SVGIG (reference sequence). CDR3 length: 15 amino acids. DNA for the CDR3: TGTGCCTGGAGCCAACAGGGTCCGCCTGGAAACACCATATATTTT. Encoded protein: CAWSQQGPPGNTIYF.

This clone was recorded a few times. The V call is TRBV5-1, the J call TRBJ1-4, with a possible D match to TRBD1 (6 bases). The CDR3 totals 14 residues. The germline V gene has CDR1 SGHRS and CDR2 YFSETQ. The V end was cut by 4 bases, the J end by 7 bases, with 14 bases between. CDR3 region: CASSAGTRGEKLFF. CDR3 DNA: TGCGCCAGCAGCGCCGGGACCAGGGGTGAAAAACTGTTTTTT.

This clone has a handful of counts. The rearrangement links TRBV10-3 to TRBJ2-7, with 11 bases fitting TRBD2. J was trimmed by 3 bases and V by 4 bases; bases with no gene match: 8. Germline V gene data show CDR1 as ENHRY and CDR2 as SYGVKD. This CDR3 has 16 amino acids. CDR3 DNA: TGTGCCATCAGTGTAGGGGGACTAGCGGAAGTCTACGAGCAGTACTTC. Residues: CAISVGGLAEVYEQYF.

This clone has more than one count but fewer than ten. The rearrangement joins TRBV2 to TRBJ1-3; 7 nucleotides match TRBD1. Germline V gene lookup returns CDR1 SNHLY and CDR2 FYNNEI. V lost 6 bases, J lost 0 bases, and 2 bases stayed unmatched. This CDR3 is 14 amino acids long. In nucleotides, the CDR3 is TGTGCCAGCAGACAGGGGAACTCTGGAAACACCATATATTTT. Translation gives CASRQGNSGNTIYF.

This chain uses TRBV2 with TRBJ2-7, with 9 bases matching TRBD1. The V gene's germline CDR1 is SNHLY and CDR2 FYNNEI. J gave up 5 bases and V 7 bases, and 15 bases lay outside the gene matches. This CDR3 comprises 16 residues. This chain's CDR3 is CASTGQGPNVGHEQYF. The CDR3 DNA follows: TGTGCCAGCACGGGACAGGGTCCTAATGTCGGGCACGAGCAGTACTTC.

This clone was seen only a few times. The chain's CDR3 is CSGQWNTEAFF. The CDR3, as DNA: TGCAGCGGACAGTGGAACACTGAAGCTTTCTTT. V is TRBV29-1 and J is TRBJ1-1, with a tentative D call TRBD1 (5 bases). CDR3 length: 11 amino acids. The germline gives CDR1 SQVTM, CDR2 ANQGSEA. V was cut by 7 bases and J by 1 base, with 7 bases left in between.

This clone was counted only a few times. The rearrangement links TRBV5-6 to TRBJ2-7; TRBD1 agrees at 7 bases. The J segment lost 0 bases and the V segment lost 5 bases, leaving 5 bases of the junction unmatched. CDR1 is SGHDT and CDR2 is YYEEEE in the germline V gene. The CDR3 contains 14 residues. The DNA of the CDR3 is TGTGCCAGCAGTTTACAGGGGAGCTCCTACGAGCAGTACTTC. The encoded protein is CASSLQGSSYEQYF.